A single sample is the source of the 9 T cell receptor beta chains below, sequenced in a study of T cell clonality in common variable immunodeficiency. Repertoires were generated with immunoSEQ multiplex PCR, while TCRdb's copy carries only in-frame clones and drops some. The sample yields about 52,000 clones, without any singletons. Sequenced input: peripheral blood mononuclear cells. The receptors come from a person aged 18 to 75 in good health.

About this clone itself: It may be a read error: a sequence one base away is much more abundant. Read coverage stops 3 residues before the CDR3 terminus; the germline J gene supplies the remainder. The V gene is TRBV23-1, the J gene TRBJ2-3, with 16 bases that match TRBD2. TRBV23-1 is flagged as an ORF with uncertain function. The CDR3 consists of 17 residues. CDR3 DNA (partial): TGCGCCAGCAGTCAAGCGGGACTAGCGGGAGGGCAAGAGACG. Its translation: CASSQAGLAGGQET. The complete CDR3 reads CASSQAGLAGGQETQYF.

The sample holds many counts of this clone. From the germline J gene comes the end of the CDR3, since the read stops 3 residues before it. This rearrangement joins TRBV7-9 to TRBJ2-7; maybe TRBD1 (6 bases). V was clipped by 4 bases and J by 2 bases, with 15 bases between them. The CDR3 sequence is 15 residues long. Germline V gives CDR1 SEHNR, CDR2 FQNEAQ (reference sequence). The CDR3 spells CASSSSPDSTYEQYF. Partial CDR3 DNA: TGTGCCAGCAGCTCGTCCCCGGACAGCACCTACGAG.

As regards this clone: The read ends 3 residues shy of where the CDR3 ends; the end is completed using the germline J gene. The chain carries TRBV18 and TRBJ1-2; D call uncertain. The CDR3 is 16 residues long. Germline CDR1 KGHSH, CDR2 LQKENI. The CDR3 sequence is CASSPLAGGNRNDYTF. CDR3 DNA, as far as it was read: TGTGCCAGCTCACCATTAGCGGGAGGAAACAGAAATGAC.

In its sample, this clone was seen many times. The sequenced fragment ends 3 residues before the CDR3 boundary, so the rest is inferred from the germline J gene. The rearrangement joins TRBV20-1 to TRBJ1-5, with TRBD1 as a possible D gene (6 bases). The CDR3 has 15 amino acids. Trimming cost V 5 bases and J 1 base, with 15 bases left between them. Looked up from germline, CDR1 is DFQATT and CDR2 is SNEGSKA (reference sequence). The covered CDR3 bases are TGCAGTGCTCTTTCTCGGGGGGCAAGCAATCAGCCC. This gives the protein CSALSRGASNQP. The entire CDR3 is CSALSRGASNQPQHF.

This clone was counted many times. Read data end 3 residues before the CDR3 end; the end is taken from the germline J gene. This rearrangement joins TRBV7-2 to TRBJ1-1; perhaps TRBD1 as D (6 bases). The CDR3 covers 13 residues. The V end was cut by 4 bases, the J end by 7 bases, with 13 bases between. In germline, CDR1 is SGHTA, CDR2 FQGNSA. The CDR3 loop is CASSSSDRHEAFF. Incomplete CDR3 DNA: TGTGCCAGCAGCTCCTCGGACAGACATGAA.

Details on this clone: At one end, the junction sequence differs from germline, possibly due to a read error. Read data end 3 residues before the CDR3 end; the end is taken from the germline J gene. The rearrangement links TRBV19 to TRBJ1-1, with a possible D match to TRBD1 (6 bases). This CDR3 has 16 amino acids. Looked up from germline, CDR1 is LNHDA and CDR2 is SQIVND (reference sequence). The CDR3 bases that were read are TGTGCCAGTAAGGGCCGGAGGACAGCGGCTGAAGCTGAC. It yields the protein CASKGRRTAAEAD. The entire CDR3 sequence reads CASKGRRTAAEADAFF.

This clone was seen only a few times. The read ends 3 residues shy of where the CDR3 ends; the end is completed using the germline J gene. This chain links TRBV6-1 with TRBJ2-3, with 7 nucleotides matching TRBD1. The CDR3 consists of 16 residues. Germline CDR1 MNHNS, CDR2 SASEGT. CDR3 bases read: TGTGCCAGCAGTGCACCGGGACAGCCCGTCAATCAGCCG. It specifies CASSAPGQPVNQP. The entire CDR3 protein is CASSAPGQPVNQPQYF.

Many counts were recorded for this clone. The CDR3 is cut off 3 residues early in the read; its end comes from the germline J gene. This chain connects TRBV20-1 to TRBJ2-3, with TRBD2 identical over 9 bases. The V gene's germline CDR1 is DFQATT and CDR2 SNEGSKA (reference sequence). CDR3 length: 15 residues. Incomplete CDR3 DNA: TGCAGTGCAACAACTATGGGGACTAGCAATCAGCCG. Its translation: CSATTMGTSNQP. The whole CDR3 sequence is CSATTMGTSNQPQYF.

This clone was counted between two and nine times. The read terminates 3 residues before the CDR3 end, so the remaining end is supplied by the germline J gene. The J gene is TRBJ2-3, the V gene TRBV7-2; 7 bases map to TRBD2. The V gene's germline CDR1 is SGHTA and CDR2 FQGNSA. This CDR3 is 14 amino acids long. CDR3 protein: CASSLRTRGETQYF. Partial CDR3 DNA: TGTGCCAGCAGCCTGCGGACTAGAGGAGAGACG.